This T cell receptor beta chain was found in a study of OX40 agonist ivuxolimab in advanced cancers. Researchers took blood at baseline, on cycle 4 day 1, and on cycle 7 day 1. Germline V gene sequence: CDR1 MDHEN, CDR2 SYDVKM. The CDR3 consists of 14 residues. V was shortened by 1 base and J by 6 bases, with 7 bases between the two germline ends. The assay was immunoSEQ multiplex PCR, and TCRdb's table has in-frame clones only and misses some. The repertoire includes about 55,000 clones, roughly 86% of them detected once, and roughly 15% sits in the top ten. The TCR originated in an adult with an advanced solid tumor such as melanoma, head and neck, liver or kidney cancer. This chain links TRBV28 with TRBJ1-6, with D perhaps matching TRBD1 (6 bases). The sample consisted of CD4+ or CD8+ T cells sorted from blood, taken in a trial of the OX40 agonist ivuxolimab. The CDR3, as DNA: TGTGCCAGCAGTTTATACAGGGTTAATTCACCCCTCCACTTT. Protein sequence: CASSLYRVNSPLHF.